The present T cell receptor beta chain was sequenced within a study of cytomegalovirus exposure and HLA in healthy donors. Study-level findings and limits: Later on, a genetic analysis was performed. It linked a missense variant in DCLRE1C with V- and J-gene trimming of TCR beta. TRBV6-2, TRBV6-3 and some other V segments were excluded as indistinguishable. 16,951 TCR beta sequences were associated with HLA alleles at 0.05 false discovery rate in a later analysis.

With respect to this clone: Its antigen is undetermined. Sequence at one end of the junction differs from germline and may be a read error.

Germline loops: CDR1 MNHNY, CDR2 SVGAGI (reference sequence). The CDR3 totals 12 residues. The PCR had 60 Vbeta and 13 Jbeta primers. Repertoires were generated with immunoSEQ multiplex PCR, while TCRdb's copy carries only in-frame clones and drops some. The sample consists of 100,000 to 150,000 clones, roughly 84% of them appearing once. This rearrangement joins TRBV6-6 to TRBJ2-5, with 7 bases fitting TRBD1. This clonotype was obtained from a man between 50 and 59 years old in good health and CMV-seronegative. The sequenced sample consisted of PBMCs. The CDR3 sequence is CASSDPPGQSNF. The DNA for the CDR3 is TGTGCCAGCAGTGACCCACCGGGACAGAGTAACTTC.